One sample yielded the 6 T cell receptor beta chains listed below, sequenced in a study of T cell repertoires in cytomegalovirus infection. TCRdb re-called the reads with MiXCR, one entry per CDR3 protein. Here the sample spans 350,000 to 550,000 distinct CDR3 sequences, approximately 30% being singletons. The sample was PBMCs. These receptors were collected from a human donor in good health (CMV status not recorded). Some clones in this sample may be carry-over from other donors' samples.

This clonotype came up a few times. The chain joins TRBV19 to TRBJ1-3; D is uncertain. V was clipped by 5 bases and J by 0 bases, with 11 bases between them. This CDR3 contains 15 residues. Germline V gene sequence: CDR1 LNHDA, CDR2 SQIVND (reference sequence). CDR3 DNA: TGTGCCAGTAGTGGAGATCGATACTCTGGAAACACCATATATTTT. This codes for CASSGDRYSGNTIYF.

This clonotype was seen at least ten times. V is TRBV11-3 and J is TRBJ2-2, with D unresolved. This CDR3 is 13 amino acids long. Germline V gene sequence: CDR1 SGHNT, CDR2 YENEEA. V was cut by 4 bases and J by 2 bases, with 5 bases left in between. The CDR3 DNA is TGTGCCAGCAGCTCAACCAACACCGGGGAGCTGTTTTTT. Its protein product is CASSSTNTGELFF.

Notes on this clonotype: At one end the junction does not follow the germline gene, possibly because of a read error. The chain has TRBV20-1 and TRBJ1-1; no reliable D call. Germline V lookup: CDR1 DFQATT, CDR2 SNEGSKA (reference sequence). The CDR3 loop spans 13 amino acids. The CDR3 bases are TGCAGTGCTAGCCGCGGGGTAGCGACTGAAGCTTTATTT. Amino acid sequence: CSASRGVATEALF.

With regard to this clonotype: At one boundary the junction diverges from the germline segment, which might be a read error. The chain links TRBV7-8 to TRBJ1-3, with D possibly TRBD1 on 5 matching bases. Germline assignment: CDR1 SGHVS and CDR2 FQNEAQ. This CDR3 has 15 amino acids. The DNA for the CDR3 is TGTGACAGCAGCGCCAGGGTAGGAGCTGGAAACACCATATATTTT. Translating gives CDSSARVGAGNTIYF.

This clonotype appeared many times. The genes are TRBV7-2 and TRBJ1-5; 7 bases match TRBD1. CDR1 is SGHTA, CDR2 FQGNSA, per germline. The CDR3 totals 15 residues. Trimming removed 5 bases from V and 9 bases from J; junction bases left unmatched: 13. CDR3 nucleotides: TGTGCCAGCAGCCCGCCCGGGACAGCAAACAGGCCCCAGCATTTT. Its translation: CASSPPGTANRPQHF.

The chain links TRBV5-5 to TRBJ1-1; no clear D gene. CDR1 is SGHKS and CDR2 is YYEKEE in the germline V gene (reference sequence). Trimming shortened V by 0 bases and J by 7 bases, and 13 bases separated the two germline ends. There are 14 residues in the CDR3. The CDR3 DNA is TGTGCCAGCAGCTTGGGACTGGCAGCTGATGAAGCTTTCTTT. It is translated as CASSLGLAADEAFF.